Listed below are T cell receptor beta chains from one sample, sequenced in a study of cytomegalovirus exposure and HLA in healthy donors. The assay was immunoSEQ multiplex PCR, and TCRdb's table has in-frame clones only and misses some. The repertoire holds about 180,000 clones, with 86% as singletons. What was sequenced was PBMCs. The receptors originated from a man aged 18-30 years in good health and CMV-seropositive. Both conserved end residues are part of each CDR3. The D gene is left open where the match is weak. Some rows have no size entry. The others give once, few or many, or a class for an expanded clone.

j_gene: TRBJ2-7
abundance: NA
d_gene: TRBD2
v_gene: TRBV4-1
CDR3nt: TGCGCCAGCAGCCAAGGACTAGCGGGCCCAAGCTCCTACGAGCAGTACTTC
CDR3aa: CASSQGLAGPSSYEQYF

j_gene: TRBJ2-1
abundance: NA
d_gene: TRBD2
v_gene: TRBV9
CDR3nt: TGTGCCAGCAGCGTAGGGCTAGCGGGGGGGCGGATGAATGAGCAGTTCTTC
CDR3aa: CASSVGLAGGRMNEQFF

j_gene: TRBJ2-2
abundance: NA
d_gene: NA
v_gene: TRBV9
CDR3nt: TGTGCCAGCAGCGTAGCTGCACAGGTCACCGGGGAGCTGTTTTTT
CDR3aa: CASSVAAQVTGELFF

j_gene: TRBJ2-1
abundance: NA
d_gene: TRBD2
v_gene: TRBV7-6
CDR3nt: TGTGCCAGCAGCTCGAGACTAGCGGGAGTGGGTGAGCAGTTCTTC
CDR3aa: CASSSRLAGVGEQFF

j_gene: TRBJ1-2
abundance: NA
d_gene: NA
v_gene: TRBV7-9
CDR3nt: TGTGCCAGCAGCTTGTTTACGGAGAACTATGGCTACACCTTC
CDR3aa: CASSLFTENYGYTF

j_gene: TRBJ2-5
abundance: NA
d_gene: TRBD2
v_gene: TRBV10-3
CDR3nt: TGTGCCATCAGTGAATGGGGTAGCGGGCACTACGAGACCCAGTACTTC
CDR3aa: CAISEWGSGHYETQYF

j_gene: TRBJ2-3
abundance: NA
d_gene: TRBD2
v_gene: TRBV14
CDR3nt: TGTGCCAGCAGCCAAGATGGTGGGACTAGCGGGATTGATACGCAGTATTTT
CDR3aa: CASSQDGGTSGIDTQYF

j_gene: TRBJ2-7
abundance: NA
d_gene: NA
v_gene: TRBV7-2
CDR3nt: TGTGCCAGCAGCTTAGGGGTCCCGGCGGACACCCTGACCTACGAGCAGTACTTC
CDR3aa: CASSLGVPADTLTYEQYF

j_gene: TRBJ2-7
abundance: NA
d_gene: TRBD1
v_gene: TRBV28
CDR3nt: TGTGCCAGCAACTCGGGACAGGTGCACTACGAGCAGTACTTC
CDR3aa: CASNSGQVHYEQYF

j_gene: TRBJ2-7
abundance: NA
d_gene: TRBD1
v_gene: TRBV5-6
CDR3nt: TGTGCCAGCAGCTTGGCCGGGACAGGGTATGTGTCCTACGAGCAGTACTTC
CDR3aa: CASSLAGTGYVSYEQYF

j_gene: TRBJ2-1
abundance: NA
d_gene: TRBD2
v_gene: TRBV28
CDR3nt: TGTGCCAGCAGTTTGGGCGGGGGGGCGTTTGAGCAGTTCTTC
CDR3aa: CASSLGGGAFEQFF

j_gene: TRBJ1-4
abundance: NA
d_gene: NA
v_gene: TRBV6-5
CDR3nt: TGTGCCAGCAGTTATAGACAGAGTAATGAAAAACTGTTTTTT
CDR3aa: CASSYRQSNEKLFF

j_gene: TRBJ2-3
abundance: few
d_gene: TRBD1
v_gene: TRBV28
CDR3nt: TGTGCCAGCAGTTACCGGGACAGGGGGCGAGATACGCAGTATTTT
CDR3aa: CASSYRDRGRDTQYF

j_gene: TRBJ2-1
abundance: NA
d_gene: TRBD2
v_gene: TRBV7-2
CDR3nt: TGTGCCAGCAGCCATGCATTTCCGGCAGCGGGGGGAGCCTACAATGAGCAGTTCTTC
CDR3aa: CASSHAFPAAGGAYNEQFF

j_gene: TRBJ2-3
abundance: NA
d_gene: TRBD2
v_gene: TRBV11-3
CDR3nt: TGTGCCAGCAGCTTAAAGGGTTTAGCGGGAGGGCCGGAGGATACGCAGTATTTT
CDR3aa: CASSLKGLAGGPEDTQYF

j_gene: TRBJ1-2
abundance: NA
d_gene: NA
v_gene: TRBV18
CDR3nt: TGTGCCAGCTCGTGGAGGCAGGAGTATGGCTACACCTTC
CDR3aa: CASSWRQEYGYTF

j_gene: TRBJ2-1
abundance: NA
d_gene: TRBD2
v_gene: TRBV6-5
CDR3nt: TGTGCCAGCAGTTACTCATCCCTGGCTAGCGGGAGTAAGCAGTTCTTC
CDR3aa: CASSYSSLASGSKQFF

j_gene: TRBJ1-5
abundance: NA
d_gene: NA
v_gene: TRBV4-1
CDR3nt: TGCGCCAGCAGCCAAGCTCAGGGATCGGGCCAGCCCCAGCATTTT
CDR3aa: CASSQAQGSGQPQHF

j_gene: TRBJ2-3
abundance: once
d_gene: TRBD1
v_gene: TRBV6-5
CDR3nt: TGTGCCAGCAGTTTACAGGGGGCAATTGATACGCAGTATTTT
CDR3aa: CASSLQGAIDTQYF

j_gene: TRBJ1-1
abundance: NA
d_gene: NA
v_gene: TRBV5-3
CDR3nt: TGTGCCAGGTTGGGGGCGGCGAACACTGAAGCTTTCTTT
CDR3aa: CARLGAANTEAFF

j_gene: TRBJ2-7
abundance: NA
d_gene: NA
v_gene: TRBV21-1
CDR3nt: TGTGCCAGCAGCAAAGCGGGAGAGACAGGGTGGTACGAGCAGTACTTC
CDR3aa: CASSKAGETGWYEQYF

j_gene: TRBJ1-4
abundance: few
d_gene: NA
v_gene: TRBV27
CDR3nt: TGTGCCAGCAGTACCTCAGGGATTAATGAAAAACTGTTTTTT
CDR3aa: CASSTSGINEKLFF

j_gene: TRBJ2-2
abundance: NA
d_gene: NA
v_gene: TRBV5-5
CDR3nt: TGTGCCAGCAGACAACCTCGGGGTAGCGGAGCCCTGAACACCGGGGAGCTGTTTTTT
CDR3aa: CASRQPRGSGALNTGELFF

j_gene: TRBJ1-5
abundance: NA
d_gene: NA
v_gene: TRBV4-1
CDR3nt: TGCGCCAGCAGCCAAGAGGGGCAAATACGGCAGCCCCAGCATTTT
CDR3aa: CASSQEGQIRQPQHF

j_gene: TRBJ2-2
abundance: few
d_gene: TRBD1
v_gene: TRBV29-1
CDR3nt: TGCAGCGTTGAAATGACAGGGGATGGGGAGCTGTTTTTT
CDR3aa: CSVEMTGDGELFF

j_gene: TRBJ2-2
abundance: NA
d_gene: NA
v_gene: TRBV5-6
CDR3nt: TGTGCCAGCAGCTTTGGACAGTACGGGGAGCTGTTTTTT
CDR3aa: CASSFGQYGELFF